The clone carrying this T cell receptor beta chain was detected only a few times. Only in-frame clones appear in the TCRdb table, and some are missing; sequencing was by immunoSEQ multiplex PCR. The sample includes some 200,000 clones, under 85% of them seen just once. These data come from a study of blood T cell repertoires in COVID-19. The sequence was obtained from an elderly woman with COVID-19, enrolled during active disease. Sequenced sample: peripheral blood.

CDR3 sequence: CASSPREYSYEQYF. In DNA form, the CDR3 reads TGTGCCAGCAGCCCTCGGGAGTACTCCTACGAGCAGTACTTC. The chain recombines TRBV4-2 with TRBJ2-7, with D tentatively TRBD2 (6 bases). The CDR3 totals 14 residues. V dropped 4 bases and J dropped 0 bases, with 10 bases sitting between them. In germline, CDR1 is LGHNA, CDR2 YNFKEQ.